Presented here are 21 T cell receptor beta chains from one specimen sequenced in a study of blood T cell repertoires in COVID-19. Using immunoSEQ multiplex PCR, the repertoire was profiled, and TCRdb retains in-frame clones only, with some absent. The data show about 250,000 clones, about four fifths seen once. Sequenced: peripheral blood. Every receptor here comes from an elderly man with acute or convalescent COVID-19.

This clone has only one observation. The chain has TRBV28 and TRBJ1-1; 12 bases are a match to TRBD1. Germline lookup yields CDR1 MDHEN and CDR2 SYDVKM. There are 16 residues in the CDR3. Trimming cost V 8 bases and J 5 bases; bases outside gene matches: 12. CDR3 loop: CASLPSGTGGRTEAFF. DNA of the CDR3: TGTGCCAGCCTCCCTAGCGGGACAGGGGGCAGGACTGAAGCTTTCTTT.

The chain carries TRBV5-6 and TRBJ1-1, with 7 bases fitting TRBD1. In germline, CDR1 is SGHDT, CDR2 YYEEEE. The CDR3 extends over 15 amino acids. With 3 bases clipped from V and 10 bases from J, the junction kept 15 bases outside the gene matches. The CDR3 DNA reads TGTGCCAGCAGCTCGGATGACAGGGTGGGCAGAGGAGCTTTCTTT. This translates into CASSSDDRVGRGAFF.

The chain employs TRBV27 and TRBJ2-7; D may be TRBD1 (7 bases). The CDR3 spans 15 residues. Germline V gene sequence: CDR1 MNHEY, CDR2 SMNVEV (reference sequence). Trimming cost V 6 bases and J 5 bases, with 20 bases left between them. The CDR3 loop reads CASSRRRDSQDEQYF. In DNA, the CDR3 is TGTGCCAGCAGCAGGCGGCGGGACAGCCAAGACGAGCAGTACTTC.

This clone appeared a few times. CDR3 nucleotide sequence: TGTGCCGTACACAGGGGAGCTAATGAAAAACTGTTTTTT. It translates to CAVHRGANEKLFF. The rearrangement links TRBV6-5 to TRBJ1-4, with 7 nucleotides matching TRBD1. In germline, CDR1 is MNHEY, CDR2 SVGAGI. This CDR3 spans 13 amino acids. V lost 11 bases and J lost 3; bases outside the gene matches: 6.

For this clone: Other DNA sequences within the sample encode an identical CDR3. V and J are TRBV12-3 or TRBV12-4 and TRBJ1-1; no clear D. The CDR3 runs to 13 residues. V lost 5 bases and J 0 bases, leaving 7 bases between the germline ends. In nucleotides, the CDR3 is TGTGCCAGCAGTCTGGAGGTGAACACTGAAGCTTTCTTT. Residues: CASSLEVNTEAFF.

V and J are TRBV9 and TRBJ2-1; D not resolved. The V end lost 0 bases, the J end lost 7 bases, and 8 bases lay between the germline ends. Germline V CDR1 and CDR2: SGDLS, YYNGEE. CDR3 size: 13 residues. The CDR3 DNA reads TGTGCCAGCAGCGTAGGTAGTTTGAATGAGCAGTTCTTC. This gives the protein CASSVGSLNEQFF.

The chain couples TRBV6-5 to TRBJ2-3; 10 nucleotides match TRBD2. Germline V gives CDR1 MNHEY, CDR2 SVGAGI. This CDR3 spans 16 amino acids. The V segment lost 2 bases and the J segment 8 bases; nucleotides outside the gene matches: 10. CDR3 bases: TGTGCCAGCAGTTACGGCCGCACTAGCGGGACCAGTACGCAGTATTTT. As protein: CASSYGRTSGTSTQYF.

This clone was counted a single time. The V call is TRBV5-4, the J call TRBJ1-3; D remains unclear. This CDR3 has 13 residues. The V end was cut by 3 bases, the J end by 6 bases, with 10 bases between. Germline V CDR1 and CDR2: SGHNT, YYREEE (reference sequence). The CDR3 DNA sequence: TGTGCCAGCAGCTCCCCAGGAATAAACACCATATATTTT. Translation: CASSSPGINTIYF. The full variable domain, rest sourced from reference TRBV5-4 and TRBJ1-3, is ETGVTQSPTHLIKTRGQQVTLRCSSQSGHNTVSWYQQALGQGPQFIFQYYREEENGRGNFPPRFSGLQFPNYSSELNVNALELDDSALYLCASSSPGINTIYFGEGSWLTVV.

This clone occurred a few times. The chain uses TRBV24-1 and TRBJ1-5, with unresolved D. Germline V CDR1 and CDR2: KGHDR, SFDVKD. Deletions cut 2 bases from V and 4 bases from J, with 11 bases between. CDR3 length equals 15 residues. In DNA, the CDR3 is TGTGCCACCAGTGATTCCCGGACGGGGAATCAGCCCCAGCATTTT. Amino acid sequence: CATSDSRTGNQPQHF.

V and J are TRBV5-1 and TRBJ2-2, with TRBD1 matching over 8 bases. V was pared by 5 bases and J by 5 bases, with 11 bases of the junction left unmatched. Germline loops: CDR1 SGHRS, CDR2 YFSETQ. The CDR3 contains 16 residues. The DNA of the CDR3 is TGCGCCAGCAGTCCTCAGGGGGCGAGGGGAACCGGGGAGCTGTTTTTT. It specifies CASSPQGARGTGELFF.

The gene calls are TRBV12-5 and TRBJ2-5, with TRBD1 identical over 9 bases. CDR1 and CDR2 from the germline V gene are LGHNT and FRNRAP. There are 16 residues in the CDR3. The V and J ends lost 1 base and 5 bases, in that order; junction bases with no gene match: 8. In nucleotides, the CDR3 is TGTGCTAGTGGTTTGGCCCACCGGACAGGGGAGGAGACCCAGTACTTC. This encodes CASGLAHRTGEETQYF.

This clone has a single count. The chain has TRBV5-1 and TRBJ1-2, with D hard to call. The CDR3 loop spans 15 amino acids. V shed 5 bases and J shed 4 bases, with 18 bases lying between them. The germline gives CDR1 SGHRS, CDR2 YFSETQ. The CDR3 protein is CASSPEVGGIYGYTF. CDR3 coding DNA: TGCGCCAGCAGTCCGGAGGTTGGAGGGATCTATGGCTACACCTTC.

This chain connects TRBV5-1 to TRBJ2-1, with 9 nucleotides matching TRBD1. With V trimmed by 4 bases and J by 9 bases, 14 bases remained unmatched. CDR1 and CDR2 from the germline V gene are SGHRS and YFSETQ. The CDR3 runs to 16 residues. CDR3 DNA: TGCGCCAGCAGCGTCGCAGCCGGGACAGGGTCAAGTGAGCAGTTCTTC. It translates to CASSVAAGTGSSEQFF.

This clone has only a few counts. CDR3 region: CASSPAGTGNYGYTF. In DNA, the CDR3 is TGTGCCAGCAGCCCTGCCGGGACAGGGAACTATGGCTACACCTTC. The rearrangement uses TRBV7-8 and TRBJ1-2, with 9 bases that match TRBD1. Trimming removed 5 bases from V and 2 bases from J; junction bases left unmatched: 6. CDR3 size: 15 residues. CDR1 SGHVS and CDR2 FQNEAQ come from the germline V gene.

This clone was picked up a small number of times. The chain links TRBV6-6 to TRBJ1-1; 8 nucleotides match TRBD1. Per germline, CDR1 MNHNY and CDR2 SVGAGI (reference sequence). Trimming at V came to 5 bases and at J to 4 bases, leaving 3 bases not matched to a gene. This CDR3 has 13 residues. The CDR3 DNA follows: TGTGCCAGCAGTGACAGGGGAGGCACTGAAGCTTTCTTT. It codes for CASSDRGGTEAFF.

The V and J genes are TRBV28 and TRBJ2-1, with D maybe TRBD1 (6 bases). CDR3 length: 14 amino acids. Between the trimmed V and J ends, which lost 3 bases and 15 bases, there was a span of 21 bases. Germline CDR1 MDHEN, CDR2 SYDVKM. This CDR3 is CASSLGASPRSLFF. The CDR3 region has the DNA TGTGCCAGCAGTTTGGGGGCCTCCCCCAGGTCTCTGTTCTTC.

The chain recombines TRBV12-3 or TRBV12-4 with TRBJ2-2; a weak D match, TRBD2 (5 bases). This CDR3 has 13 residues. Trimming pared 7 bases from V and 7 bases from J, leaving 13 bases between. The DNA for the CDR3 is TGTGCCAGCAAAAAGAAGGGAGTCGGGGAGCTGTTTTTT. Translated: CASKKKGVGELFF.

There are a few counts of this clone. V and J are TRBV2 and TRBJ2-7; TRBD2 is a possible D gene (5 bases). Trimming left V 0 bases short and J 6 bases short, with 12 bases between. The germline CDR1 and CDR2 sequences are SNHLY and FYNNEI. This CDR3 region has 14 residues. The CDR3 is CASSEARGSGEQYF. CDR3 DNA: TGTGCCAGCAGTGAAGCGCGAGGGTCGGGCGAGCAGTACTTC.

CDR3 sequence reads: CASSGELSSYNEQFF. In DNA, the CDR3 is TGTGCCAGCAGTGGAGAGCTTAGCTCCTACAATGAGCAGTTCTTC. V usage is TRBV2 and J usage is TRBJ2-1, with D hard to call. This CDR3 contains 15 residues. V lost 4 bases and J 0 bases, leaving 10 bases between the germline ends. The V gene's germline CDR1 is SNHLY and CDR2 FYNNEI.

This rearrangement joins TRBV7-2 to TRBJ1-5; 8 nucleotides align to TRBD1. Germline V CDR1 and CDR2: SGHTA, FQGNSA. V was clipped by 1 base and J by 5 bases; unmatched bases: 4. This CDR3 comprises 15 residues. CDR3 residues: CASSLVGQAYQPQHF. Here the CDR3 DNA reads TGTGCCAGCAGCTTAGTGGGACAGGCTTATCAGCCCCAGCATTTT.

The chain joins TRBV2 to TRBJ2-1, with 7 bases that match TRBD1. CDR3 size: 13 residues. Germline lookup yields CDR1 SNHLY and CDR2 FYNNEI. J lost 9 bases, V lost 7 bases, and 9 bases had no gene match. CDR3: CASIQQGFGEQFF. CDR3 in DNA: TGTGCCAGCATCCAACAGGGGTTTGGTGAGCAGTTCTTC.